These 10 T cell receptor beta chains share one sample of origin, sequenced in a study of vaccination and CD4 T cells after COVID-19. This sample's treatment: roughly ten-day PBMC culture with coronavirus spike peptide pools or control peptides (ViraFEST assay). No cognate antigen is known for these TCRs. Scientists ran DNA taken from cultured CD4+ T cells through the Oncomine TCR Beta short-read assay for sequencing. TCRdb independently ran MiXCR on the PCR reads; one entry per CDR3 protein. The data show 14,000 to 15,000 distinct CDR3 sequences, with about 26% seen just once and approximately 23% held by the top ten. Sequencing was done on a sample of cultured CD4+ T cells from blood. All receptors derive from a human donor with COVID-19.

This sequence joins TRBV25-1 and TRBJ2-7, with D perhaps matching TRBD1 (6 bases). With 8 bases removed from V and 6 bases from J, the gap between germline ends came to 17 bases. The CDR3 covers 13 residues. Germline CDR1 and CDR2: MGHDK and SYGVNS. CDR3 loop: CASSPGPGAEQYF. CDR3 nucleotide sequence: TGTGCCAGCTCGCCGGGACCAGGGGCCGAGCAGTACTTC.

In its sample, this clonotype was seen once. The genes are TRBV6-5 and TRBJ2-7; no reliable D call. This CDR3 has 15 amino acids. CDR1 and CDR2 from the germline V gene are MNHEY and SVGAGI. The V gene lost 1 base and the J gene lost 0 bases, with 10 bases spanning the gap. The CDR3 DNA reads TGTGCCAGCAGTTACTTGTTCGAGAGCTCCTACGAGCAGTACTTC. It yields the protein CASSYLFESSYEQYF.

The table lists this clonotype with a few counts. The chain employs TRBV5-4 and TRBJ1-2; tentatively, D is TRBD1 (5 bases). This CDR3 is 14 amino acids long. Trimming pared 0 bases from V and 6 bases from J, leaving 12 bases between. The germline V gene has CDR1 SGHNT and CDR2 YYREEE (reference sequence). The CDR3 here is CASSLGQHLDGYTF. The CDR3 DNA is TGTGCCAGCAGCTTGGGACAGCACCTTGATGGCTACACCTTC.

The chain couples TRBV28 to TRBJ1-2; D not certain. V was shortened by 2 bases and J by 2 bases, with 3 bases between the two germline ends. The germline CDR1 and CDR2 sequences are MDHEN and SYDVKM. The CDR3 spans 12 residues. CDR3 in DNA: TGTGCCAGCAGTTTACAGAACTATGGCTACACCTTC. Translated, it gives CASSLQNYGYTF.

The V and J genes are TRBV7-9 and TRBJ2-7, with no clear D. Trimming pared 2 bases from V and 0 bases from J, leaving 8 bases between. From germline, CDR1 is SEHNR and CDR2 FQNEAQ (reference sequence). This CDR3 has 14 residues. CDR3 region: CASSLPGPSYEQYF. CDR3 nucleotides: TGTGCCAGCAGCTTACCCGGGCCCTCCTACGAGCAGTACTTC.

This clonotype came up a few times. The V gene is TRBV24-1, the J gene TRBJ2-5, with 11 bases that match TRBD2. The V segment lost 3 bases and the J segment 5 bases; nucleotides outside the gene matches: 4. Germline assignment: CDR1 KGHDR and CDR2 SFDVKD. The CDR3 runs 15 residues. The CDR3 reads CATSDTLAGVETQYF. Here the CDR3 DNA reads TGTGCCACCAGTGATACACTAGCGGGGGTTGAGACCCAGTACTTC.

The chain couples TRBV11-3 to TRBJ1-1; D unclear. The CDR3 contains 14 residues. V was shortened by 4 bases and J by 8 bases, with 17 bases between the two germline ends. Germline-derived CDR1 and CDR2 are SGHNT and YENEEA. This chain's CDR3 is CASSSTDLNPEAFF. The DNA of the CDR3 is TGTGCCAGCAGCTCTACAGACTTGAATCCCGAAGCTTTCTTT.

V and J are TRBV20-1 and TRBJ2-7, with 7 bases identical to TRBD2. The CDR3 loop spans 13 amino acids. With V trimmed by 5 bases and J by 2 bases, 6 bases remained unmatched. Germline-derived CDR1 and CDR2 are DFQATT and SNEGSKA (reference sequence). The CDR3 loop reads CSALEAGAYEQYF. The CDR3 DNA follows: TGCAGTGCTTTAGAGGCGGGGGCCTACGAGCAGTACTTC.

By its share, this clonotype is medium-sized. The chain carries TRBV20-1 and TRBJ2-5; the D gene is possibly TRBD2 (5 bases). Germline V gene sequence: CDR1 DFQATT, CDR2 SNEGSKA (reference sequence). The CDR3 is made up of 12 amino acids. Trimming stripped 6 bases from V and 5 bases from J, with 13 bases between. The DNA for the CDR3 is TGCAGTGCCCGCCCCCTAGCCGAGACCCAGTACTTC. Translation: CSARPLAETQYF.

The chain couples TRBV5-6 to TRBJ2-3, with 10 bases matching TRBD2. The CDR3 totals 16 residues. Trimming took 4 bases from V and 3 from J; bases not matched to a gene: 8. Germline CDR1 and CDR2: SGHDT and YYEEEE. The CDR3 DNA follows: TGTGCCAGCAGCGAATTAGCGGGGGGCAGAACAGATACGCAGTATTTT. Translation: CASSELAGGRTDTQYF.